Below, 27 T cell receptor beta chains from the same sample are listed, as sequenced in a study of regulatory T cells in long-lasting Graves disease. The time point was: persistent/refractory GD, antithyroid drugs over 5 years with positive TRAb. RNA isolated from PBMCs was used to make the TCR library. For TCR beta, libraries came from iRepertoire HTBI primers and Arm-PCR of CDR3 regions. One entry per CDR3 protein results from TCRdb running MiXCR on the multiplex PCR reads. The sample consists of 450,000 or so distinct CDR3 sequences, less than 25% of them appearing once. The sample in question was peripheral blood mononuclear cells (PBMCs), obtained when the disease was refractory, from a patient treated with antithyroid drugs. These TCRs come from a female donor with Graves disease.

This clonotype was seen more than once but under ten times. J is TRBJ1-1 and V is TRBV10-3; 7 bases line up with TRBD1. CDR1 and CDR2 from the germline V gene are ENHRY and SYGVKD. J was trimmed by 3 bases and V by 5 bases; bases with no gene match: 9. The CDR3 length is 15 residues. The CDR3 loop reads CAISPRGLDDTEAFF. Here the CDR3 DNA reads TGTGCCATCAGTCCCAGGGGGTTGGACGACACTGAAGCTTTCTTT.

This clonotype showed up many times. This chain joins TRBV28 and TRBJ2-7; maybe TRBD2 (7 bases). Germline V CDR1 and CDR2: MDHEN, SYDVKM. Between the trimmed V and J ends, which lost 8 bases and 5 bases, there was a span of 16 bases. The CDR3 loop spans 13 amino acids. The CDR3 spells CASGGGGSHEQYF. CDR3 coding DNA: TGTGCCAGCGGGGGGGGCGGTTCGCACGAGCAGTACTTC.

This clonotype was detected ten times or more. This chain uses TRBV28 with TRBJ1-5, with a possible D match to TRBD1 (5 bases). The CDR3 runs to 15 residues. CDR1 is MDHEN, CDR2 SYDVKM, per germline. Trimming cost V 4 bases and J 7 bases, with 17 bases left between them. The CDR3 DNA sequence: TGTGCCAGCAGTTCGATCGTCAGGGTCGTACAGCCCCAGCATTTT. As protein: CASSSIVRVVQPQHF.

There are many counts of this clonotype. J is TRBJ1-4 and V is TRBV20-1; no clear D. Germline CDR1 is DFQATT and CDR2 is SNEGSKA (reference sequence). Trimming took 1 base from V and 5 from J, leaving 5 bases between them. CDR3 length equals 12 residues. This chain's CDR3 is CSARGENEKLFF. For the CDR3, the DNA is TGCAGTGCTAGAGGGGAGAATGAAAAACTGTTTTTT.

The J gene is TRBJ2-7, the V gene TRBV3-1, with TRBD2 matching over 9 bases. The V gene end was trimmed by 1 base and the J gene end by 1 base; junction bases not matched to a gene: 2. The germline V gene has CDR1 LGHDT and CDR2 YNNKEL (reference sequence). The CDR3 sequence is 15 residues long. The CDR3 here is CASSQALAGSYEQYF. Written as DNA, the CDR3 is TGTGCCAGCAGCCAAGCCCTAGCGGGGTCCTACGAGCAGTACTTC.

Ten or more counts support this clonotype. V and J are TRBV30 and TRBJ1-1, with D uncertain. The CDR3 length is 12 residues. Germline V gene data show CDR1 as GTSNPN and CDR2 as SVGIG (reference sequence). V was clipped by 3 bases and J by 0 bases, with 5 bases between them. DNA for the CDR3: TGTGCCTGGAGGACTATGAACACTGAAGCTTTCTTT. Encoded protein: CAWRTMNTEAFF.

There are a few counts of this clonotype. The chain couples TRBV7-2 to TRBJ2-7; 8 bases line up with TRBD2. CDR1 is SGHTA, CDR2 FQGNSA, per germline. The ends lost 2 bases at V and 2 bases at J; junction bases unmatched: 5. The CDR3 covers 15 residues. CDR3 in amino acids: CASSLRGGGAYEQYF. The CDR3 region has the DNA TGTGCCAGCAGCTTACGGGGGGGGGGAGCCTACGAGCAGTACTTC.

The chain employs TRBV30 and TRBJ1-1; a possible D gene is TRBD1 (6 bases). Germline CDR1 is GTSNPN and CDR2 is SVGIG (reference sequence). Trimming stripped 0 bases from V and 10 bases from J, with 12 bases between. The CDR3 loop spans 12 amino acids. Here the CDR3 reads CAWSVRGRGAFF. The CDR3 DNA follows: TGTGCCTGGAGTGTACGGGGCAGGGGAGCTTTCTTT.

This clonotype has just a few counts. The rearrangement uses TRBV5-1 and TRBJ2-7, with TRBD1 identical over 9 bases. Trimming at V came to 4 bases and at J to 3 bases, leaving 8 bases not matched to a gene. The CDR3 length is 15 residues. Per the germline V gene, CDR1 is SGHRS and CDR2 is YFSETQ. Written as DNA, the CDR3 is TGCGCCAGCAGCAAAGCGGGACAGGGAATCTACGAGCAGTACTTC. This sequence encodes CASSKAGQGIYEQYF.

This clonotype was observed a handful of times. J is TRBJ2-6 and V is TRBV29-1; 8 bases fit TRBD1. Looked up from germline, CDR1 is SQVTM and CDR2 is ANQGSEA. J was trimmed by 4 bases and V by 5 bases; bases with no gene match: 7. This CDR3 comprises 15 residues. CDR3: CSVIQGAYGANVLTF. CDR3 in DNA: TGCAGCGTTATCCAGGGGGCCTACGGGGCCAACGTCCTGACTTTC.

At least ten counts were recorded for this clonotype. The gene calls are TRBV20-1 and TRBJ1-2; a weak D match, TRBD1 (5 bases). Germline CDR1 DFQATT, CDR2 SNEGSKA (reference sequence). CDR3 length: 14 amino acids. V was trimmed by 6 bases and J by 0 bases, leaving 14 bases between them. The CDR3 here is CSAEGWDPNYGYTF. CDR3 nucleotides: TGCAGTGCAGAGGGATGGGACCCTAACTATGGCTACACCTTC.

The gene calls are TRBV28 and TRBJ2-1, with 11 bases matching TRBD1. CDR3 length: 15 residues. The trim removed 6 bases at V and 10 bases at J, leaving 11 bases unmatched. Germline lookup yields CDR1 MDHEN and CDR2 SYDVKM. The CDR3 loop is CASSVSGTGGREQFF. CDR3 bases: TGTGCCAGCAGCGTCTCCGGGACAGGGGGACGAGAGCAGTTCTTC. Combining the CDR3 with reference TRBV28 and TRBJ2-1 gives the whole variable domain DVKVTQSSRYLVKRTGEKVFLECVQDMDHENMFWYRQDPGLGLRLIYFSYDVKMKEKGDIPEGYSVSREKKERFSLILESASTNQTSMYLCASSVSGTGGREQFFGPGTRLTVL.

The chain uses TRBV4-1 and TRBJ2-5, with 9 bases lining up with TRBD1. The germline gives CDR1 MGHRA, CDR2 YSYEKL. Unmatched junction bases numbered 7, after V lost 0 bases and J lost 5 bases. This CDR3 is built from 16 residues. CDR3 nucleotides: TGCGCCAGCAGCCAAGAACGAACAGGGGGCATGGAGACCCAGTACTTC. Encoded protein: CASSQERTGGMETQYF.

This clonotype was observed a handful of times. This rearrangement joins TRBV28 to TRBJ2-2; 8 bases agree with TRBD2. In germline, CDR1 is MDHEN, CDR2 SYDVKM. This CDR3 is 15 amino acids long. With 7 bases clipped from V and 7 bases from J, the junction kept 11 bases outside the gene matches. The CDR3 sequence: CASTPSGGRNGELFF. Here the CDR3 DNA reads TGTGCCAGCACCCCGAGTGGCGGGAGGAACGGGGAGCTGTTTTTT.

The chain carries TRBV4-1 and TRBJ2-3; 11 bases map to TRBD2. V lost 0 bases and J lost 2; bases outside the gene matches: 7. The CDR3 has 18 amino acids. Germline-derived CDR1 and CDR2 are MGHRA and YSYEKL. CDR3 region: CASSQDIASGGITDTQYF. In nucleotides, the CDR3 is TGCGCCAGCAGCCAAGATATTGCTAGCGGGGGGATCACAGATACGCAGTATTTT.

CDR3: CASSLVGSGAPIGYTF. CDR3 DNA: TGCGCCAGCAGCTTGGTAGGTTCGGGGGCGCCGATCGGCTACACCTTC. The chain recombines TRBV5-1 with TRBJ1-2, with a possible D match to TRBD1 (6 bases). Per germline, CDR1 SGHRS and CDR2 YFSETQ. Between the trimmed V and J ends, which lost 0 bases and 8 bases, there was a span of 20 bases. The CDR3 covers 16 residues.

This sequence joins TRBV20-1 and TRBJ1-1; D not resolved. The CDR3 has 13 residues. Germline loops: CDR1 DFQATT, CDR2 SNEGSKA (reference sequence). CDR3 residues: CRAPGGGGSEAFF. The CDR3 bases are TGCAGGGCACCGGGAGGCGGAGGATCTGAAGCTTTCTTT.

This chain connects TRBV24-1 to TRBJ2-7; TRBD2 matches at 7 bases. Germline-derived CDR1 and CDR2 are KGHDR and SFDVKD. The CDR3 has 12 amino acids. Trimming took 2 bases from V and 6 from J; bases not matched to a gene: 0. This CDR3 reads CATSDWGGEQYF. The CDR3 DNA is TGTGCCACCAGTGATTGGGGGGGCGAGCAGTACTTC.

This clonotype has at least ten counts. This CDR3 is CASRQGPTNEKLFF. The CDR3 nucleotides read TGTGCCAGCAGACAAGGGCCGACTAATGAAAAACTGTTTTTT. This sequence joins TRBV7-2 and TRBJ1-4; unclear D gene. Germline CDR1 is SGHTA and CDR2 is FQGNSA. V lost 6 bases to trimming and J lost 2 bases, with 10 bases between them. CDR3 size: 14 residues.

V is TRBV3-1 and J is TRBJ2-7; possibly TRBD1 for D (6 bases). Germline CDR1 LGHDT, CDR2 YNNKEL (reference sequence). V was shortened by 0 bases and J by 7 bases, with 19 bases between the two germline ends. CDR3 length: 16 residues. CDR3 DNA: TGTGCCAGCAGCCAAGATTTAGGGGGAGTTGACTTGGAGCAGTACTTC. Its translation: CASSQDLGGVDLEQYF.

Remarks on this clonotype: The conserved phenylalanine or tryptophan is not found at the CDR3 terminus, so this likely reflects a read error. The CDR3 sequence: CAISDWGFEQYL. In nucleotides, the CDR3 is TGTGCCATCAGTGATTGGGGGTTCGAGCAGTACCTC. The V call is TRBV10-3, the J call TRBJ2-7, with D possibly being TRBD1 or TRBD2 (5 bases each). This CDR3 has 12 amino acids. Trimming cost V 3 bases and J 6 bases, with 9 bases left between them. CDR1 and CDR2 from the germline V gene are ENHRY and SYGVKD.

This clonotype was observed at least ten times. V usage is TRBV5-6 and J usage is TRBJ1-1; D is unresolved. V lost 2 bases and J lost 5, with 7 bases in between. From germline, CDR1 is SGHDT and CDR2 YYEEEE. The CDR3 contains 12 residues. DNA for the CDR3: TGTGCCAGCAGCTTCGCCTTAACTGAAGCTTTCTTT. Its translation: CASSFALTEAFF. The full variable domain, with the rest looked up from reference TRBV5-6 and TRBJ1-1, is DAGVTQSPTHLIKTRGQQVTLRCSPKSGHDTVSWYQQALGQGPQFIFQYYEEEERQRGNFPDRFSGHQFPNYSSELNVNALLLGDSALYLCASSFALTEAFFGQGTRLTVV.

The CDR3 loop is CATSSLAGRAAQYF. The CDR3 DNA follows: TGTGCCACCAGCAGTCTAGCGGGGAGAGCGGCCCAGTACTTC. The chain carries TRBV15 and TRBJ2-5; 9 bases match TRBD2. Germline CDR1 LNHNV, CDR2 YYDKDF (reference sequence). The CDR3 sequence is 14 residues long. Trimming removed 3 bases from V and 9 bases from J; junction bases left unmatched: 8. The variable domain in full, with the rest retrieved from reference TRBV15 and TRBJ2-5, is DAMVIQNPRYQVTQFGKPVTLSCSQTLNHNVMYWYQQKSSQAPKLLFHYYDKDFNNEADTPDNFQSRRPNTSFCFLDIRSPGLGDTAMYLCATSSLAGRAAQYFGPGTRLLVL.

This clonotype was detected once. V and J are TRBV30 and TRBJ1-2; TRBD1 agrees at 9 bases. The CDR3 consists of 12 residues. The germline V gene encodes CDR1 GTSNPN and CDR2 SVGIG (reference sequence). The V and J ends lost 4 bases and 6 bases, in that order; junction bases with no gene match: 3. CDR3 in amino acids: CAWTRTGDGYTF. The CDR3, as DNA: TGTGCCTGGACCCGGACAGGGGATGGCTACACCTTC.

This clonotype appeared many times. V and J are TRBV20-1 and TRBJ2-5; the match to TRBD2 covers 16 bases. V shed 5 bases, J shed 6 bases, and the junction held 3 bases outside the gene matches. Germline V lookup: CDR1 DFQATT, CDR2 SNEGSKA (reference sequence). The CDR3 has 14 residues. CDR3 sequence (DNA): TGCAGTGCTGGGACTAGCGGGAGGGGGAAGACCCAGTACTTC. Amino acids: CSAGTSGRGKTQYF.

V and J are TRBV20-1 and TRBJ2-2, with 16 bases matching TRBD2. V shed 0 bases and J 5 bases; nucleotides not matched to a gene: 9. Germline V gene data show CDR1 as DFQATT and CDR2 as SNEGSKA (reference sequence). This CDR3 is 19 amino acids long. In nucleotides, the CDR3 is TGCAGTGCTAGAGATCGCGGGACTAGCGGGAGGGGGTATACCGGGGAGCTGTTTTTT. Translated, it gives CSARDRGTSGRGYTGELFF.

This chain links TRBV7-8 with TRBJ2-5; 15 bases match TRBD2. Losses at the gene ends were 7 bases for V and 4 bases for J; bases not matched to a gene: 4. The CDR3 totals 15 residues. The germline CDR1 and CDR2 sequences are SGHVS and FQNEAQ. The CDR3 region has the DNA TGTGCCAGCAACATGGGACTAGCGGGGGGAGAGACCCAGTACTTC. It encodes CASNMGLAGGETQYF. Supplemented by reference TRBV7-8 and TRBJ2-5, the full variable domain reads GAGVSQSPRYKVAKRGQDVALRCDPISGHVSLFWYQQALGQGPEFLTYFQNEAQLDKSGLPSDRFFAERPEGSVSTLKIQRTQQEDSAVYLCASNMGLAGGETQYFGPGTRLLVL.